A single sample is the source of the 14 T cell receptor beta chains below, sequenced in a study of T cell changes during pregnancy in multiple sclerosis. Assay used: immunoSEQ multiplex PCR; TCRdb lists only in-frame clones, some missing. Among just under 65,000 clones listed, about 96% were seen once. Sequencing used CD8+ T cells from peripheral blood mononuclear cells, obtained after pregnancy. These receptors all stem from a female donor with multiple sclerosis, enrolled in a pregnancy study.

The V and J genes are TRBV6-5 and TRBJ2-1; TRBD2 agrees at 10 bases. V shed 6 bases, J shed 7 bases, and the junction held 9 bases outside the gene matches. This CDR3 is built from 15 residues. Looked up from germline, CDR1 is MNHEY and CDR2 is SVGAGI. DNA of the CDR3: TGTGCCAGCAGCCAGCGGGAGGGCCGTAAGAATGAGCAGTTCTTC. Amino acid sequence: CASSQREGRKNEQFF.

The chain uses TRBV7-8 and TRBJ2-6, with D tentatively TRBD2 (5 bases). The germline gives CDR1 SGHVS, CDR2 FQNEAQ. The CDR3 has 17 amino acids. V was trimmed by 4 bases and J by 0 bases, leaving 13 bases between them. The CDR3 bases are TGTGCCAGCAGCTCCCGGGTTGAGGGCTCTGGGGCCAACGTCCTGACTTTC. Encoded protein: CASSSRVEGSGANVLTF.

V is TRBV6-4 and J is TRBJ2-1; 14 bases are a match to TRBD2. The V segment lost 5 bases and the J segment 9 bases; nucleotides outside the gene matches: 6. The CDR3 length is 15 residues. The germline V gene has CDR1 MRHNA and CDR2 SNTAGT. The DNA of the CDR3 is TGTGCCAGCAGTCCCGGGACTAGCGGGAGTACTGAGCAGTTCTTC. Its translation: CASSPGTSGSTEQFF.

V gene TRBV13 combines with J gene TRBJ1-4, with D uncertain. Trimming removed 5 bases at V and 0 bases at J, with 13 bases between. Germline V gene sequence: CDR1 PRHDT, CDR2 FYEKMQ (reference sequence). The CDR3 runs 16 residues. CDR3 protein: CASSARSLATNEKLFF. Here the CDR3 DNA reads TGTGCCAGCAGCGCTAGGTCTCTGGCAACTAATGAAAAACTGTTTTTT.

The rearrangement joins TRBV5-5 to TRBJ2-7, with D possibly matching TRBD2 (6 bases). Germline CDR1 reads SGHKS; CDR2 reads YYEKEE (reference sequence). Trimming shortened V by 5 bases and J by 2 bases, and 14 bases separated the two germline ends. CDR3 size: 14 residues. The CDR3 DNA reads as TGTGCCAGCAGGCCAGATGCGGGACCCTACGAGCAGTACTTC. It encodes CASRPDAGPYEQYF.

This chain connects TRBV30 to TRBJ2-3, with D tentatively TRBD2 (6 bases). CDR1 is GTSNPN and CDR2 is SVGIG in the germline V gene (reference sequence). V was trimmed by 4 bases and J by 2 bases, leaving 16 bases between them. The CDR3 consists of 15 residues. Written as DNA, the CDR3 is TGTGCCTGGATCGGGACGGGAGTGAACACAGATACGCAGTATTTT. As protein: CAWIGTGVNTDTQYF.

This chain joins TRBV7-9 and TRBJ2-7, with TRBD2 identical over 8 bases. Germline V gene lookup returns CDR1 SEHNR and CDR2 FQNEAQ (reference sequence). The CDR3 is made up of 17 amino acids. Trimming removed 2 bases from V and 0 bases from J; junction bases left unmatched: 9. The CDR3 DNA reads TGTGCCAGCAGCTTACCCACCCGGAGCGGGAGCTCCTACGAGCAGTACTTC. Translation gives CASSLPTRSGSSYEQYF.

The chain carries TRBV29-1 and TRBJ2-3; 11 nucleotides line up with TRBD2. Germline CDR1 SQVTM, CDR2 ANQGSEA. CDR3 length: 15 amino acids. Trimming took 6 bases from V and 2 from J; bases not matched to a gene: 7. CDR3 in amino acids: CSVPGLAGPTDTQYF. The CDR3, as DNA: TGCAGCGTCCCCGGACTAGCGGGCCCCACAGATACGCAGTATTTT.

V is TRBV27 and J is TRBJ2-7, with 14 positions matching TRBD2. The CDR3 is 15 amino acids. Germline loops: CDR1 MNHEY, CDR2 SMNVEV (reference sequence). V lost 3 bases, J lost 6 bases, and 4 bases stayed unmatched. The CDR3: CASSFGLAGGGEQYF. CDR3 in DNA: TGTGCCAGCAGTTTCGGACTAGCGGGAGGTGGCGAGCAGTACTTC.

The chain joins TRBV29-1 to TRBJ2-7, with TRBD2 matching over 13 bases. The CDR3 sequence is 16 residues long. The germline V gene encodes CDR1 SQVTM and CDR2 ANQGSEA. J lost 2 bases, V lost 6 bases, and 10 bases had no gene match. The CDR3: CSVNGLAGASTYEQYF. Written as DNA, the CDR3 is TGCAGCGTGAACGGACTAGCGGGAGCCTCCACCTACGAGCAGTACTTC.

This sequence joins TRBV7-9 and TRBJ2-2, with D possibly being TRBD2 (5 bases). CDR1 and CDR2 from the germline V gene are SEHNR and FQNEAQ (reference sequence). V was trimmed by 5 bases and J by 4 bases, leaving 14 bases between them. The CDR3 extends over 15 amino acids. CDR3 bases: TGTGCCAGCAGCGAAGAGACTACTCTCACCGGGGAGCTGTTTTTT. Protein product: CASSEETTLTGELFF.

This clone appeared once. CDR3 coding DNA: TGTGCCAGCACCTCACCTCCCCGGAGAGAGACCCAGTACTTC. Protein sequence: CASTSPPRRETQYF. This chain connects TRBV7-9 to TRBJ2-5; D is uncertain. Trimming shortened V by 7 bases and J by 4 bases, and 16 bases separated the two germline ends. The length of the CDR3 is 14 residues. Germline V lookup: CDR1 SEHNR, CDR2 FQNEAQ (reference sequence).

This rearrangement joins TRBV27 to TRBJ2-2; TRBD2 might be the D (6 bases). This CDR3 is 14 amino acids long. The germline V gene encodes CDR1 MNHEY and CDR2 SMNVEV (reference sequence). V shed 5 bases and J shed 7 bases, with 14 bases lying between them. The CDR3 sequence: CASSDLLAVGELFF. The CDR3 nucleotides read TGTGCCAGCAGTGATTTATTAGCGGTCGGGGAGCTGTTTTTT.

This clone was seen a handful of times. The chain employs TRBV9 and TRBJ1-1, with TRBD1 as a possible D gene (5 bases). Germline values: CDR1 SGDLS, CDR2 YYNGEE. V lost 4 bases, J lost 9 bases, and 22 bases lay in between. This CDR3 is built from 15 residues. The DNA of the CDR3 is TGTGCCAGCAGCTCCTCGTGGAGGGGACCGCTGAAAGCTTTCTTT. Its protein is CASSSSWRGPLKAFF.